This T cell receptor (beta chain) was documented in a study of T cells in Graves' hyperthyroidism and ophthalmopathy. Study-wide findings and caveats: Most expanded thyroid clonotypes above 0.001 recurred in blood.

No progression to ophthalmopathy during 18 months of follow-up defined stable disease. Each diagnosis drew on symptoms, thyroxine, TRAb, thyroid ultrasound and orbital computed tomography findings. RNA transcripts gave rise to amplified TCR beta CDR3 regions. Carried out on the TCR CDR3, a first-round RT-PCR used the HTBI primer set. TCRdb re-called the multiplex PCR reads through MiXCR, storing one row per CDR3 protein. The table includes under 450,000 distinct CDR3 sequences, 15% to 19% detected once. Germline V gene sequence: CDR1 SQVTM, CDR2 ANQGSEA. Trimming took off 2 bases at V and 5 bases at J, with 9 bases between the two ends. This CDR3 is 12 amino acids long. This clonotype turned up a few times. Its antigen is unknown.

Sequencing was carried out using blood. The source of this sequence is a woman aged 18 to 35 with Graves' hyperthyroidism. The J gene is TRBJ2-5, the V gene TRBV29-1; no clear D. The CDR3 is CSVEHGLETQYF. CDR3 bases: TGCAGCGTTGAACACGGTTTGGAGACCCAGTACTTC.